What follows describes a single T cell receptor beta chain. What this receptor recognizes is not known. Per-base quality was not reported, and no clone a single base away is much larger than it. Using the deep immunoSEQ assay, multiplex PCR amplified TCR CDR3 regions from genomic DNA. Extracted genomic DNA from each cell subset was distributed evenly across all wells of several immunoSEQ 96-well plates, and each plate was treated as a replicate. For sorted subsets, each replicate PCR was loaded with approximately 0.2 ug genomic DNA, equivalent to roughly 30,000 T cell genomes. Purified libraries were measured with a Qubit 3.0 fluorometer, size-checked on a Bioanalyzer 2100, and measured again with the KAPA Library Quantification kit. Every immunoSEQ 96-well plate was sequenced on a dedicated single-read 150-cycle Illumina NextSeq 550 flow cell. Turning to the authors' computational methods: Because the immunoSEQ output held only junctional sequences and lacked quality scores, the filtering could not match the filtering applied to full-length reads. Sequences were annotated with PyIR, a Python wrapper for IgBLAST v1.9, using IMGT germline references to assign V/J genes and CDR3. Reads with weak V/J assignments (E-value above 1e-6), missing CDR3, stop codons, out-of-frame junctions, or ambiguous translated residues were removed. A V3J clonotype was defined by an identical inferred V gene, J gene, and CDR3 amino acid sequence. Percentage overlap between repertoires was calculated by dividing the number of shared unique clonotypes by the size of the smaller repertoire. Three approaches were used to assess repertoire richness: RTK rarefaction, the Chao1 estimator, and Recon v2.1 estimates of unobserved clonotypes. Generation probabilities were computed with OLGA for all TCRbeta clonotypes obtained by the gDNA method from a handful of donors. TCRdb took over this immuneACCESS table, retaining in-frame rearrangements with V and J assigned. Such tables are incomplete; in checked studies, under half of the missing clones stem from an unresolved V gene, and the remainder is unexplained. V, J and clone size were drawn from that table, and D and trimming were deduced from the DNA. The sample table contains about 2 million clones; only one count was recorded for over 85% of them. The ten biggest clones cover 0.1% to 0.15% of the sample.

The donors were healthy, HIV-negative adults who had no recently reported acute infections or vaccinations. Every donor was a Caucasian adult residing in Nashville, Tennessee, USA. CD4+ T cells were enriched by magnetic negative selection; naive cells were then positively selected on CD45RA, and the negative fraction formed the memory subset. Blood was obtained by leukapheresis, after which PBMCs were separated by Ficoll-Histopaque density gradient centrifugation and cryopreserved in liquid nitrogen vapor phase. Purity and quantity of every magnetically sorted T cell population were checked by analytical flow cytometry. Each sorted fraction had its genomic DNA isolated and then quantified by UV absorbance on a Nanodrop 2000c. The germline V gene sets CDR1 to SGHVS and CDR2 to FQNEAQ. V gives up 0 bases and J gives up 6 bases, and the segment between their germline ends measures 12 bases. From cysteine to phenylalanine, the CDR3 is 16 amino acids long. Only the CDR3 part of the read is kept: 48 bases, read in frame from the first base.

The sample belongs to a study of shared clonotypes between healthy human individuals (dated by TCRdb to 2018 to 2020). About the study as a whole: The cohort comprised a couple of women and a few men aged 18 to 49 years. The study deeply sequenced blood TCR repertoires of roughly five healthy adults to estimate repertoire size and the extent of clonotype sharing between individuals. Libraries were prepared and TCR repertoires were sequenced by different laboratories using diverse techniques, in order to increase sequencing depth and limit assay-specific biases. Each donor's leukapheresis produced roughly between roughly 0.9 and 8.9 billion PBMCs. For each donor, three plates each were used for CD4 naive and CD4 memory, two plates were used for CD8 naive, and one plate was used for CD8 memory. What the authors observed across the whole study: Larger estimated clonotype richness was generally found for naive subsets than for memory subsets. Rarefaction of sorted-subset datasets indicated incomplete sequencing despite the large sequencing depth. Pairwise subsampling led to the expectation that sequencing depth would affect the degree of clonotype sharing among donors. Because the study included only a small number of donors, the genetic and exposure-history diversity represented was limited. Higher generation probabilities were observed for clonotypes shared by all four sorted-subset donors than for non-shared clonotypes. Across four donors, 5% to 6% of naive CD4, approximately 3.6% of naive CD8, 2% to 2.5% of memory CD4, and about 0.44% of memory CD8 clonotypes were shared. Sampling was restricted to blood, and TCR repertoires in tissue are likely to differ from TCR repertoires in blood.

Recombination linked TRBV7-8 to TRBJ1-6, with an unclear D gene assignment. The sequence was obtained from a young man in good health. Sequencing was carried out using naive CD4+ T cells sorted from blood. The cell subset or site label here, explained by the study, means: CD45RA+ positively selected. The bases are TGTGCCAGCAGCTTAGCGCCCGGGTTGAGTAATTCACCCCTCCACTTT. Its translation reads: CASSLAPGLSNSPLHF.